The 2 T cell receptor beta chains reported below all come from one sample, sequenced in a study of cytomegalovirus exposure and HLA in healthy donors. 13 Jbeta primers and 60 Vbeta primers were used for the PCR. The table came from immunoSEQ multiplex PCR; TCRdb's copy has only in-frame clones and leaves some out. The sample holds about 68,000 clones, 80% to 90% seen once. The specimen was PBMCs. The receptor source for this set is a human donor in good health.

This chain links TRBV29-1 with TRBJ2-7; 8 nucleotides match TRBD1. V lost 2 bases, J lost 3 bases, and 3 bases stayed unmatched. The CDR3 is made up of 13 amino acids. Germline-derived CDR1 and CDR2 are SQVTM and ANQGSEA. The DNA of the CDR3 is TGCAGCGTTGAATCGACAGGGGACTACGAGCAGTACTTC. The encoded protein is CSVESTGDYEQYF.

This chain joins TRBV5-6 and TRBJ1-6; 10 bases fit TRBD1. Germline CDR1 and CDR2: SGHDT and YYEEEE. The CDR3 spans 19 residues. V shed 3 bases, J shed 1 base, and the junction held 10 bases outside the gene matches. CDR3 in amino acids: CASSSGTGAPMSYNSPLHF. In nucleotides, the CDR3 is TGTGCCAGCAGCTCCGGGACAGGGGCACCGATGTCCTATAATTCACCCCTCCACTTT.